The 18 T cell receptor beta chains below come from one sample, sequenced in a study of blood T cell repertoires in COVID-19. This table comes from immunoSEQ multiplex PCR, and its TCRdb copy is limited to in-frame clones, with some not included. Of approximately 150,000 clones in the sample, under 90% were seen once. The source material was PBMCs or T cells enriched from blood (not recorded which). These TCRs come from a man aged 40-50 years with acute COVID-19.

The rearrangement uses TRBV10-1 and TRBJ1-1; TRBD1 agrees at 8 bases. The germline V gene encodes CDR1 WNHNN and CDR2 SYGVQD (reference sequence). Trimming at V came to 6 bases and at J to 4 bases, leaving 10 bases not matched to a gene. The CDR3 spans 15 residues. CDR3 nucleotides: TGCGCCAGCAGGGCCCGACAGGGGTTGAGCACTGAAGCTTTCTTT. It yields the protein CASRARQGLSTEAFF.

About this clone: The sample carries other DNA sequences with the same CDR3. J is TRBJ1-2 and V is TRBV29-1; D is perhaps TRBD1 (6 bases). Germline loops: CDR1 SQVTM, CDR2 ANQGSEA. The germline V and J ends were trimmed by 3 bases and 6 bases, with 8 bases remaining between them. The CDR3 covers 11 residues. The CDR3 is CSVEAGDGYTF. The CDR3 bases are TGCAGCGTTGAGGCAGGGGATGGCTACACCTTC. The variable domain in full, completed from reference TRBV29-1 and TRBJ1-2, reads SAVISQKPSRDICQRGTSLTIQCQVDSQVTMMFWYRQQPGQSLTLIATANQGSEATYESGFVIDKFPISRPNLTFSTLTVSNMSPEDSSIYLCSVEAGDGYTFGSGTRLTVV.

Only one count was recorded for this clone. J is TRBJ2-1 and V is TRBV3-1 (or the pseudogene TRBV3-2); the D is unclear. The length of the CDR3 is 15 residues. Germline assignment: CDR1 LGHDT and CDR2 YNNKEL (reference sequence). V lost 1 base and J 1 base, leaving 8 bases between the germline ends. Here the CDR3 reads CASSQVASSYNEQFF. The CDR3 nucleotides are TGTGCCAGCAGCCAAGTGGCAAGTTCCTACAATGAGCAGTTCTTC.

This chain links TRBV9 with TRBJ1-1; D is ambiguous. V was cut by 0 bases and J by 3 bases, with 9 bases left in between. This CDR3 spans 14 amino acids. Germline V gene sequence: CDR1 SGDLS, CDR2 YYNGEE. In DNA, the CDR3 is TGTGCCAGCAGCGTAGCTGACGGGGACACTGAAGCTTTCTTT. As protein: CASSVADGDTEAFF.

The chain joins TRBV7-3 to TRBJ2-2; tentatively, D is TRBD2 (5 bases). The CDR3 covers 16 residues. Germline V gene lookup returns CDR1 SGHTA and CDR2 FQGTGA. Trimming took off 5 bases at V and 1 base at J, with 14 bases between the two ends. Written as DNA, the CDR3 is TGTGCCAGCAGCCCTTACAGCGGCTTGAACACCGGGGAGCTGTTTTTT. This translates into CASSPYSGLNTGELFF.

CDR3 residues: CASRRELDTQYF. The CDR3 DNA is TGTGCCAGCAGACGGGAGTTAGATACGCAGTATTTT. The chain employs TRBV7-9 and TRBJ2-3; possibly TRBD2 for D (6 bases). The V end lost 6 bases, the J end lost 5 bases, and 9 bases lay between the germline ends. CDR3 length: 12 residues. Germline CDR1 SEHNR, CDR2 FQNEAQ (reference sequence).

The rearrangement links TRBV5-1 to TRBJ2-2; 12 bases align to TRBD1. Germline values: CDR1 SGHRS, CDR2 YFSETQ. The trim removed 1 base at V and 4 bases at J, leaving 8 bases unmatched. This CDR3 spans 18 amino acids. DNA for the CDR3: TGCGCCAGCAGCTTGACACCGGGACAGGGGGCTGGCACCGGGGAGCTGTTTTTT. The encoded protein is CASSLTPGQGAGTGELFF.

The J gene is TRBJ2-1, the V gene TRBV5-1; possible D gene TRBD2, 5 bases. CDR3 size: 14 residues. Germline assignment: CDR1 SGHRS and CDR2 YFSETQ. Trimming took 2 bases from V and 6 from J, leaving 12 bases between them. The CDR3 DNA reads as TGCGCCAGCAGCTTCGATAGTGGGAGCAATGAGCAGTTCTTC. Amino acids: CASSFDSGSNEQFF.

The genes are TRBV6-5 and TRBJ1-3; no reliable D call. CDR1 and CDR2 from the germline V gene are MNHEY and SVGAGI. The CDR3 extends over 15 amino acids. Trimming removed 7 bases from V and 3 bases from J, with 16 bases in between. The CDR3 nucleotides read TGTGCCAGCAATTCAGGCGGGGATCTTGGAAACACCATATATTTT. This gives the protein CASNSGGDLGNTIYF.

A few counts support this clone. This chain uses TRBV7-6 with TRBJ1-4; weak D call: TRBD1 (6 bases). CDR1 SGHVS and CDR2 FNYEAQ come from the germline V gene. The CDR3 runs 15 residues. Trimming shortened V by 5 bases and J by 4 bases, and 14 bases separated the two germline ends. The CDR3 here is CASSTTGTLNEKLFF. The DNA for the CDR3 is TGTGCCAGCAGCACCACCGGGACACTTAATGAAAAACTGTTTTTT.

V usage is TRBV10-3 and J usage is TRBJ1-1; tentative D call: TRBD1 (5 bases). Trimming shortened V by 1 base and J by 5 bases, and 11 bases separated the two germline ends. This CDR3 has 14 amino acids. Germline V CDR1 and CDR2: ENHRY, SYGVKD. CDR3 DNA: TGTGCCATCAGTGAGTGGGGGGAAAGTACTGAAGCTTTCTTT. Encoded protein: CAISEWGESTEAFF.

The V gene is TRBV5-1, the J gene TRBJ2-3; the D gene is possibly TRBD2 (6 bases). Trimming took 7 bases from V and 4 from J, leaving 19 bases between them. The CDR3 extends over 15 amino acids. Germline V gene sequence: CDR1 SGHRS, CDR2 YFSETQ. The CDR3 bases are TGCGCCAGCTCTTTGGGCGGGATCTGGGCAGATACGCAGTATTTT. It is translated as CASSLGGIWADTQYF.

This clone was recorded once. The rearrangement links TRBV28 to TRBJ1-4, with 8 bases lining up with TRBD1. Germline values: CDR1 MDHEN, CDR2 SYDVKM. Unmatched junction bases numbered 8, after V lost 3 bases and J lost 5 bases. The CDR3 contains 16 residues. The CDR3 loop reads CASSFHGQGGNEKLFF. As DNA, the CDR3 is TGTGCCAGCAGTTTCCACGGACAGGGAGGGAATGAAAAACTGTTTTTT.

CDR3 protein: CASSLETGSDTQYF. The DNA of the CDR3 is TGTGCCAGCAGCCTAGAAACAGGGTCAGATACGCAGTATTTT. The J gene is TRBJ2-3, the V gene TRBV6-5; D is possibly TRBD1 (6 bases). The CDR3 is 14 residues long. V was shortened by 6 bases and J by 4 bases, with 14 bases between the two germline ends. From germline, CDR1 is MNHEY and CDR2 SVGAGI.

The chain links TRBV6-1 to TRBJ1-3; D is ambiguous. This CDR3 comprises 17 residues. Germline values: CDR1 MNHNS, CDR2 SASEGT. The ends were cut back, 2 bases at V and 0 bases at J, with 14 bases in the middle. The CDR3 DNA is TGTGCCAGCAGTGAAATAAAGGCGGGTTACTCTGGAAACACCATATATTTT. Protein product: CASSEIKAGYSGNTIYF.

DNA of the CDR3: TGTGCCACCAGTGATGCAGCGGGGGGAGGCTACAATGAGCAGTTCTTC. It is translated as CATSDAAGGGYNEQFF. The V call is TRBV24-1, the J call TRBJ2-1, with 9 bases fitting TRBD2. This CDR3 region has 16 residues. The germline V gene has CDR1 KGHDR and CDR2 SFDVKD. Germline trimming cut 3 bases from V and 3 bases from J; bases unmatched to any gene: 5.

V and J are TRBV5-5 and TRBJ2-5; possibly TRBD1 for D (6 bases). The germline V gene has CDR1 SGHKS and CDR2 YYEKEE (reference sequence). This CDR3 comprises 15 residues. The V gene lost 2 bases and the J gene lost 4 bases, with 15 bases spanning the gap. Here the CDR3 reads CASSLQGVGLETQYF. As DNA, the CDR3 is TGTGCCAGCAGCTTACAGGGCGTTGGCCTAGAGACCCAGTACTTC.

The chain is built from TRBV7-9 and TRBJ1-2; TRBD1 agrees at 10 bases. J was trimmed by 3 bases and V by 5 bases; bases with no gene match: 9. Germline V gives CDR1 SEHNR, CDR2 FQNEAQ (reference sequence). The CDR3 totals 16 residues. The CDR3 nucleotides are TGTGCCAGCAGCCAACCGGGACAGGGGAGGGACTATGGCTACACCTTC. As protein: CASSQPGQGRDYGYTF.